These 7 T cell receptor beta chains were all obtained from the same sample, sequenced in a study of OX40 agonist ivuxolimab in advanced cancers. Sequencing was performed with immunoSEQ multiplex PCR; in TCRdb, only in-frame clones are kept and a portion is missing. The data contain fewer than 70,000 clones, roughly nine tenths of them singletons. The material was CD4+ or CD8+ T cells sorted from blood, obtained in a trial of the OX40 agonist ivuxolimab. The receptors stem from an adult with an advanced solid tumor such as melanoma, head and neck, liver or kidney cancer.

The genes are TRBV12-5 and TRBJ2-2; D possibly matches TRBD1 or TRBD2 (5 bases each). The CDR3 spans 17 residues. Deletions cut 0 bases from V and 7 bases from J, with 18 bases between. Looked up from germline, CDR1 is LGHNT and CDR2 is FRNRAP. CDR3 loop: CASGLVLGRAQRGELFF. As DNA, the CDR3 is TGTGCTAGTGGTTTGGTACTAGGCAGGGCACAACGCGGGGAGCTGTTTTTT.

V gene TRBV5-6 combines with J gene TRBJ2-7; D possibly corresponds to TRBD2 (6 bases). CDR3 length: 18 amino acids. Germline CDR1 is SGHDT and CDR2 is YYEEEE. The germline V and J ends were trimmed by 0 bases and 2 bases, with 21 bases remaining between them. As DNA, the CDR3 is TGTGCCAGCAGCTTGGCCGTAGGTGGCGGGGAAAACCCCTACGAGCAGTACTTC. This gives the protein CASSLAVGGGENPYEQYF.

In its sample, this clone was seen a few times. The V call is TRBV7-3, the J call TRBJ2-3; D is perhaps TRBD2 (6 bases). Trimming stripped 5 bases from V and 12 bases from J, with 18 bases between. The CDR3 runs 13 residues. Germline assignment: CDR1 SGHTA and CDR2 FQGTGA. CDR3 in amino acids: CASSGSGTSIQYF. CDR3 sequence (DNA): TGTGCCAGCAGCGGATCAGGGACTTCAATACAGTATTTT.

This clone has only one observation. The chain uses TRBV5-1 and TRBJ2-5; TRBD1 aligns across 7 bases. Germline CDR1 reads SGHRS; CDR2 reads YFSETQ. This CDR3 has 15 amino acids. J lost 3 bases, V lost 4 bases, and 9 bases had no gene match. CDR3: CASSPQWDREETQYF. The CDR3 DNA reads as TGCGCCAGCAGCCCACAGTGGGACAGAGAAGAGACCCAGTACTTC.

V gene TRBV23-1 combines with J gene TRBJ2-2; no clear D gene. TRBV23-1 counts as an open reading frame of uncertain function. Trimming took 5 bases from V and 5 from J, leaving 0 bases between them. The CDR3 runs 10 residues. The CDR3 DNA reads TGCGCCAGCAGTACCGGGGAGCTGTTTTTT. It encodes CASSTGELFF.

This clone was detected a few times. The genes are TRBV5-1 and TRBJ1-3; 8 bases are shared with TRBD1. This CDR3 has 17 amino acids. Germline trimming cut 3 bases from V and 2 bases from J; bases unmatched to any gene: 10. Germline V gene data show CDR1 as SGHRS and CDR2 as YFSETQ. The CDR3, as DNA: TGCGCCAGCAGCTCTCAACAGGGGGGCAGTGCTGGAAACACCATATATTTT. This gives the protein CASSSQQGGSAGNTIYF.

The CDR3 sequence is CASSLSGGSTDTQYF. CDR3 coding DNA: TGTGCCAGCAGCTTGAGCGGGGGGTCCACAGATACGCAGTATTTT. This chain uses TRBV7-2 with TRBJ2-3, with TRBD2 matching 9 bases. With V trimmed by 3 bases and J by 2 bases, 3 bases remained unmatched. Germline assignment: CDR1 SGHTA and CDR2 FQGNSA. The CDR3 spans 15 residues.